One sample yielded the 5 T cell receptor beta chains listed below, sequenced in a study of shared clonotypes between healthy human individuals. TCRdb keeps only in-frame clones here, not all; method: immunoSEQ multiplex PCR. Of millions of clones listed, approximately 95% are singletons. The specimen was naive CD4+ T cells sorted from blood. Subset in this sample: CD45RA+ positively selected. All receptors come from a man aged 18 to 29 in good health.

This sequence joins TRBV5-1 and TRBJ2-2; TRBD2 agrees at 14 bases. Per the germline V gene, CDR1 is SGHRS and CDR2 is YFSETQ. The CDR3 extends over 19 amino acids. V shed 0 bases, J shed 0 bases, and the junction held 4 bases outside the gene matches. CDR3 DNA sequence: TGCGCCAGCAGCTTGGCCGGGACTAGCGGGAGCGCGAACACCGGGGAGCTGTTTTTT. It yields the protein CASSLAGTSGSANTGELFF.

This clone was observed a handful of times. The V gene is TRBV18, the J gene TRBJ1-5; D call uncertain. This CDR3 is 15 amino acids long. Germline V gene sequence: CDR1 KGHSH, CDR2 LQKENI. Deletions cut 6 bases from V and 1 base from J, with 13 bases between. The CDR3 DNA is TGTGCCAGCTCTCCGGCGGAGGTCAGCAATCAGCCCCAGCATTTT. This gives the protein CASSPAEVSNQPQHF.

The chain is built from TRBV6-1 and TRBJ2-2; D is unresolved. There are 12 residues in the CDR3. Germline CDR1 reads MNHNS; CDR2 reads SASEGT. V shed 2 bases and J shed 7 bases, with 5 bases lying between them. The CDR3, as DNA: TGTGCCAGCAGTGAACGGGTCGGGGAGCTGTTTTTT. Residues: CASSERVGELFF.

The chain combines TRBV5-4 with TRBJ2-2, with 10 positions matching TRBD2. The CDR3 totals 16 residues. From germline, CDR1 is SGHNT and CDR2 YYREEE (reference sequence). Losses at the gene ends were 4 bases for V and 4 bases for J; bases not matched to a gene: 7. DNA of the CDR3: TGTGCCAGCAGCCCGCCTAGCGGGAGAACCACCGGGGAGCTGTTTTTT. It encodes CASSPPSGRTTGELFF.

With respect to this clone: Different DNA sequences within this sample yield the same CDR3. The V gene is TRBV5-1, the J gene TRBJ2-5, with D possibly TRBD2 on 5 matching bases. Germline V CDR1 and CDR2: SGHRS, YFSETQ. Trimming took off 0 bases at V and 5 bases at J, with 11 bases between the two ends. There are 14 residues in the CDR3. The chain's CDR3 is CASSLAGNLETQYF. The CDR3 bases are TGCGCCAGCAGCTTGGCCGGGAATTTGGAGACCCAGTACTTC.